The 27 T cell receptor beta chains below all came from one sample that was sequenced in a study of identical twins. TCRdb recomputed calls from the 5' RACE reads with MiXCR, one row per CDR3 protein. The sample includes 500,000 to 650,000 distinct CDR3 sequences, about 7.1% of them seen just once. The same sample was also studied in work on yellow fever vaccine responses in identical twins.

The sample comprised PBMCs. All receptors derive from a woman in her late teens or twenties in good health.

This clonotype was seen many times. V gene TRBV10-2 combines with J gene TRBJ1-5; 7 bases align to TRBD1. V dropped 2 bases and J dropped 7; count of bases not matched to a gene: 5. Germline CDR1 is WSHSY and CDR2 is SAAADI. The CDR3 is 14 residues long. As DNA, the CDR3 is TGCGCCAGCAGTGAGATAGCCAGGGGGCAGCCCCAGCATTTT. This codes for CASSEIARGQPQHF.

This clonotype was seen at least ten times. The rearrangement joins TRBV7-3 to TRBJ2-3; unclear D gene. The germline gives CDR1 SGHTA, CDR2 FQGTGA. This CDR3 comprises 14 residues. Trimming left V 3 bases short and J 2 bases short, with 9 bases between. The CDR3, as DNA: TGTGCCAGCAGCTTTGGGCTACTCACAGATACGCAGTATTTT. The encoded protein is CASSFGLLTDTQYF.

This clonotype was counted ten times or more. V usage is TRBV2 and J usage is TRBJ2-7, with 7 bases aligning to TRBD2. The CDR3 covers 14 residues. V lost 5 bases and J lost 3; bases outside the gene matches: 7. Germline V gene sequence: CDR1 SNHLY, CDR2 FYNNEI. The CDR3 is CASSSVLADYEQYF. The CDR3 region has the DNA TGTGCCAGCAGTTCCGTTCTAGCGGACTACGAGCAGTACTTC.

The V gene is TRBV5-5, the J gene TRBJ2-1; D unclear. The ends were cut back, 4 bases at V and 1 base at J, with 15 bases in the middle. Germline CDR1 is SGHKS and CDR2 is YYEKEE (reference sequence). The CDR3 loop spans 16 amino acids. CDR3 sequence: CASSPPVGISYNEQFF. In DNA form, the CDR3 reads TGTGCCAGCAGCCCCCCGGTGGGGATTTCCTACAATGAGCAGTTCTTC.

This clonotype was seen a few times. This chain's CDR3 is CATSEGGTAQETQYF. The CDR3 DNA is TGTGCCACCAGTGAAGGGGGGACAGCTCAAGAGACCCAGTACTTC. The chain uses TRBV24-1 and TRBJ2-5; D may be TRBD1 (7 bases). Between the trimmed V and J ends, which lost 4 bases and 2 bases, there was a span of 13 bases. The length of the CDR3 is 15 residues. Germline-derived CDR1 and CDR2 are KGHDR and SFDVKD.

This clonotype has a handful of counts. The CDR3 protein is CASSQAGTSGKYEQYF. CDR3 coding DNA: TGTGCCAGCAGCCAAGCCGGGACTAGCGGCAAATACGAGCAGTACTTC. V and J are TRBV4-2 and TRBJ2-7; 11 nucleotides align to TRBD2. The germline CDR1 and CDR2 sequences are LGHNA and YNFKEQ. The CDR3 totals 16 residues. The V and J ends lost 1 base and 4 bases, in that order; junction bases with no gene match: 6.

The table lists this clonotype with a few counts. The chain uses TRBV2 and TRBJ2-7; D remains ambiguous. Trimming left V 6 bases short and J 2 bases short, with 11 bases between. Germline V CDR1 and CDR2: SNHLY, FYNNEI. This CDR3 has 13 amino acids. In DNA, the CDR3 is TGTGCCAGCAGAGCCGGACGAACCTACGAGCAGTACTTC. It is translated as CASRAGRTYEQYF.

The V gene is TRBV7-8, the J gene TRBJ1-4, with a weak D call TRBD1 (5 bases). Per the germline V gene, CDR1 is SGHVS and CDR2 is FQNEAQ. Trimming shortened V by 3 bases and J by 3 bases, and 14 bases separated the two germline ends. The CDR3 is made up of 16 amino acids. The CDR3 nucleotides are TGTGCCAGCAGCTTTGAGGGGAATAGGGCTAATGAAAAACTGTTTTTT. This encodes CASSFEGNRANEKLFF. Filled out from reference TRBV7-8 and TRBJ1-4, the complete variable domain reads GAGVSQSPRYKVAKRGQDVALRCDPISGHVSLFWYQQALGQGPEFLTYFQNEAQLDKSGLPSDRFFAERPEGSVSTLKIQRTQQEDSAVYLCASSFEGNRANEKLFFGSGTQLSVL.

This clonotype was observed many times. The chain couples TRBV20-1 to TRBJ2-7, with D possibly being TRBD1 (5 bases). CDR1 is DFQATT, CDR2 SNEGSKA, per germline (reference sequence). Trimming stripped 4 bases from V and 3 bases from J, with 16 bases between. The CDR3 spans 14 residues. As DNA, the CDR3 is TGCAGTGCTATACCCAGGGTGCGGTTCTACGAGCAGTACTTC. It codes for CSAIPRVRFYEQYF.

This clonotype was counted only a few times. The chain has TRBV2 and TRBJ1-2; no definite D call. The germline V gene has CDR1 SNHLY and CDR2 FYNNEI. The CDR3 consists of 12 residues. Trimming took off 6 bases at V and 3 bases at J, with 8 bases between the two ends. CDR3 sequence (DNA): TGTGCCAGCAGGGAGGGCCACTATGGCTACACCTTC. Amino acid sequence: CASREGHYGYTF.

V gene TRBV5-1 combines with J gene TRBJ2-7; 9 nucleotides align to TRBD2. V lost 4 bases, J lost 4 bases, and 3 bases stayed unmatched. CDR1 and CDR2 from the germline V gene are SGHRS and YFSETQ. The CDR3 sequence is 13 residues long. CDR3 region: CASSISGGYEQYV. Written as DNA, the CDR3 is TGCGCCAGCAGCATTAGCGGGGGATACGAGCAGTACGTC.

This clonotype has a count of ten or more. V gene TRBV20-1 combines with J gene TRBJ1-1; D might be TRBD1 (6 bases). V was clipped by 0 bases and J by 7 bases, with 9 bases between them. The CDR3 consists of 12 residues. Germline V lookup: CDR1 DFQATT, CDR2 SNEGSKA (reference sequence). CDR3 DNA sequence: TGCAGTGCTAGAGAAGGGGACAATGAAGCTTTCTTT. It encodes CSAREGDNEAFF.

The CDR3 here is CSARDRTAFGYTF. The CDR3 DNA reads TGCAGTGCTAGAGATAGGACAGCGTTCGGCTACACCTTC. This chain links TRBV20-1 with TRBJ1-2, with D perhaps TRBD1 (6 bases). V dropped 0 bases and J dropped 8 bases, with 13 bases sitting between them. Germline V gene sequence: CDR1 DFQATT, CDR2 SNEGSKA (reference sequence). The CDR3 runs 13 residues.

This clonotype was observed a handful of times. In DNA form, the CDR3 reads TGTGCCATCGGCCAGGACAGTCTTAATGAAAAACTGTTTTTT. It translates to CAIGQDSLNEKLFF. This chain links TRBV7-9 with TRBJ1-4; a weak D match, TRBD1 (6 bases). Germline-derived CDR1 and CDR2 are SEHNR and FQNEAQ (reference sequence). This CDR3 spans 14 amino acids. V lost 10 bases to trimming and J lost 4 bases, with 16 bases between them. Full variable domain (missing parts from reference TRBV7-9 and TRBJ1-4): DTGVSQNPRHKITKRGQNVTFRCDPISEHNRLYWYRQTLGQGPEFLTYFQNEAQLEKSRLLSDRFSAERPKGSFSTLEIQRTEQGDSAMYLCAIGQDSLNEKLFFGSGTQLSVL.

This clonotype was found many times. The chain joins TRBV7-9 to TRBJ2-2, with D hard to call. Trimming left V 3 bases short and J 6 bases short, with 11 bases between. CDR3 length equals 14 residues. CDR1 and CDR2 from the germline V gene are SEHNR and FQNEAQ (reference sequence). The CDR3 region is CASSFDGVSGELFF. The CDR3 DNA is TGTGCCAGCAGCTTCGATGGGGTTTCCGGGGAGCTGTTTTTT.

This clonotype has a handful of counts. The chain is built from TRBV3-1 and TRBJ2-1; the match to TRBD2 covers 10 bases. V was clipped by 4 bases and J by 10 bases; unmatched bases: 13. Germline-derived CDR1 and CDR2 are LGHDT and YNNKEL (reference sequence). The CDR3 length is 16 residues. This chain's CDR3 is CASSPITSERGGEQFF. Written as DNA, the CDR3 is TGTGCCAGCAGCCCGATCACGTCGGAGCGGGGGGGAGAGCAGTTCTTC.

The rearrangement joins TRBV2 to TRBJ2-2, with a tentative D call TRBD2 (6 bases). Trimming took 4 bases from V and 0 from J, leaving 9 bases between them. The germline gives CDR1 SNHLY, CDR2 FYNNEI. The CDR3 runs to 15 residues. CDR3 protein: CASSVLATNTGELFF. As DNA, the CDR3 is TGTGCCAGCAGTGTGCTAGCGACGAACACCGGGGAGCTGTTTTTT. Full variable domain (outside the CDR3, taken from reference TRBV2 and TRBJ2-2): EPEVTQTPSHQVTQMGQEVILRCVPISNHLYFYWYRQILGQKVEFLVSFYNNEISEKSEIFDDQFSVERPDGSNFTLKIRSTKLEDSAMYFCASSVLATNTGELFFGEGSRLTVL.

The J gene is TRBJ2-7, the V gene TRBV27; 10 positions match TRBD1. V lost 5 bases and J lost 3; bases outside the gene matches: 7. Germline assignment: CDR1 MNHEY and CDR2 SMNVEV (reference sequence). CDR3 length equals 15 residues. The CDR3 sequence is CASSPRQGARYEQYF. The CDR3 nucleotides are TGTGCCAGCAGTCCTCGACAGGGGGCGCGCTACGAGCAGTACTTC.

A few counts support this clonotype. This chain connects TRBV5-1 to TRBJ2-1, with TRBD2 matching 7 bases. CDR1 and CDR2 (germline): SGHRS, YFSETQ. V lost 2 bases and J lost 2; bases outside the gene matches: 7. The CDR3 spans 16 residues. The chain's CDR3 is CASSFSLAVTYNEQFF. CDR3 sequence (DNA): TGCGCCAGCAGCTTCTCCCTAGCGGTAACCTACAATGAGCAGTTCTTC.

The chain combines TRBV28 with TRBJ2-1, with 14 bases identical to TRBD2. The CDR3 spans 17 residues. CDR1 and CDR2 (germline): MDHEN, SYDVKM. V shed 5 bases, J shed 9 bases, and the junction held 12 bases outside the gene matches. CDR3 amino acids: CASSEYGTSGRGGEQFF. The DNA for the CDR3 is TGTGCCAGCAGTGAATACGGGACTAGCGGGAGAGGGGGTGAGCAGTTCTTC.

In this sample, this clonotype turned up a few times. J is TRBJ2-5 and V is TRBV2; TRBD1 matches 9 bases. Germline CDR1 and CDR2: SNHLY and FYNNEI. The CDR3 has 14 residues. The junction had 3 bases not matched to a gene; V was cut back by 4 bases and J by 3 bases. CDR3 amino acids: CASSVGTGKETQYF. CDR3 DNA sequence: TGTGCCAGCAGTGTGGGGACAGGGAAAGAGACCCAGTACTTC.

In its sample, this clonotype was seen many times. This chain uses TRBV7-6 with TRBJ2-2; 10 bases agree with TRBD1. The length of the CDR3 is 17 residues. Looked up from germline, CDR1 is SGHVS and CDR2 is FNYEAQ. V shed 1 base, J shed 3 bases, and the junction held 5 bases outside the gene matches. The CDR3, as DNA: TGTGCCAGCAGCTTAGTCCGGACAGGGGGTTACACCGGGGAGCTGTTTTTT. It specifies CASSLVRTGGYTGELFF.

V gene TRBV11-2 combines with J gene TRBJ2-3; D gene unclear. Germline V CDR1 and CDR2: SGHAT, FQNNGV. CDR3 length equals 16 residues. Trimming removed 2 bases from V and 0 bases from J, with 12 bases in between. CDR3 region: CASSLNWVASTDTQYF. The CDR3 nucleotides are TGTGCCAGCAGCTTAAACTGGGTTGCCAGCACAGATACGCAGTATTTT.

This clonotype was detected ten times or more. The CDR3 nucleotides are TGCAGCGTTGCCCAGGGCTATGGCTACACCTTC. It codes for CSVAQGYGYTF. This sequence joins TRBV29-1 and TRBJ1-2; the D gene is possibly TRBD1 (5 bases). CDR1 is SQVTM and CDR2 is ANQGSEA in the germline V gene. The CDR3 covers 11 residues. Trimming shortened V by 4 bases and J by 4 bases, and 7 bases separated the two germline ends.

This clonotype has only a few counts. V is TRBV3-1 and J is TRBJ2-7; D ambiguous. Germline V gives CDR1 LGHDT, CDR2 YNNKEL (reference sequence). CDR3 length equals 12 residues. V shed 7 bases and J shed 3 bases, with 10 bases lying between them. For the CDR3, the DNA is TGTGCCAGCACCCTCGACGGCTACGAGCAGTACTTC. The encoded protein is CASTLDGYEQYF.

The chain joins TRBV7-3 to TRBJ2-1; 7 bases match TRBD2. Germline CDR1 reads SGHTA; CDR2 reads FQGTGA. V trimming: 1 base; J trimming: 5 bases; junction bases outside the gene matches: 8. There are 16 residues in the CDR3. In nucleotides, the CDR3 is TGTGCCAGCAGCTTAATCGCTGGACTAGAGAACAATGAGCAGTTCTTC. Translated: CASSLIAGLENNEQFF.

This clonotype came up a few times. The rearrangement uses TRBV7-9 and TRBJ2-5; 9 nucleotides align to TRBD1. The germline V gene has CDR1 SEHNR and CDR2 FQNEAQ (reference sequence). J gave up 2 bases and V 5 bases, and 6 bases lay outside the gene matches. The length of the CDR3 is 15 residues. In DNA form, the CDR3 reads TGTGCCAGCAGCCCCCGGGACAGGGCACAAGAGACCCAGTACTTC. This translates into CASSPRDRAQETQYF. Drawing the rest from reference TRBV7-9 and TRBJ2-5, the complete variable domain is DTGVSQNPRHKITKRGQNVTFRCDPISEHNRLYWYRQTLGQGPEFLTYFQNEAQLEKSRLLSDRFSAERPKGSFSTLEIQRTEQGDSAMYLCASSPRDRAQETQYFGPGTRLLVL.